This record looks at one TCR beta chain sequence and its context. Its cognate antigen has yet to be identified. No clone much larger than this one lies a single base away; base qualities are absent. The method was the immunoSEQ multiplex PCR assay. Rearranged TCR beta chain sequences were amplified using the hsTCRB Kit according to the manufacturer's protocol. An Illumina MiSeq was used to sequence the TCRB libraries. The source study handled its data this way. Demultiplexing, trimming and gene mapping were performed with the kit vendor's proprietary platform. TCRdb retrieved this table from immuneACCESS and kept in-frame rearrangements only. Not all clones are present; in checked studies, unresolved V genes account for under half, and no reason is known for the remainder. Clone size and the V and J calls come from that table; the DNA yielded D and trimming. The sample table lists 50,000 to 65,000 clones, about 61% of them with a count of one. The ten largest clones add up to 4.8% of the sample.

In light of the paper, this sample's time point label describes: week 47, end of study. Every vaccine dose consisted of 300 ug of a 20-mer mutant IDH1 peptide in Montanide, administered subcutaneously together with topical imiquimod. Patients received eight vaccinations in weeks 1, 3, 5, 7, 11, 15, 19 and 23, corresponding to visits V03 through V10. The donors had newly diagnosed IDH1-mutant astrocytomas of WHO grade 3 or 4 that showed loss of nuclear ATRX. The samples were drawn from NOA16, a multicentre, single-arm, open-label phase I trial in Germany that tested a mutant IDH1 peptide vaccine in humans for the first time. Genomic DNA for TCRB sequencing was extracted from EDTA blood using the DNeasy Blood and Tissue Kit. The source of the sample is a study of a mutant IDH1 vaccine in newly diagnosed glioma (dated by TCRdb to the early 2020s). General notes on the study: Vaccination began 4-6 weeks after radiotherapy alone, or alongside temozolomide cycles in the chemotherapy-containing groups. For exploratory analyses, longitudinal TCRB deep sequencing was carried out in about 25 treated patients wherever samples were available. Six visits were used for peripheral blood collection: V03 (baseline), V05, V07, V10, V12 and V13. Prior to enrollment, patients had been given standard therapy consisting of radiotherapy alone, temozolomide alone, or radiochemotherapy with temozolomide, with the combination given to most patients. Of the 32 patients who were treated, 62.5% were male and roughly 38% were female, and the mean age was roughly 40 years. The week-35 safety follow-up took place at visit V12, and the week-47 end of study took place at visit V13.

Based on the germline V gene, the CDR1 and CDR2 sequences are MRHNA and SNTAGT. The germline V end is reduced by 5 bases and the J end by 5 bases; junction bases left unmatched: 11. The CDR3 spans 16 residues, from the cysteine through the phenylalanine. The CDR3 DNA has 48 bases and is translated from base 1. Paper-wide results and their limitations: PBMC samples for TCRB deep sequencing were selected based on availability. Vaccine-induced immune responses across multiple MHC alleles were detected in approximately 93% of patients. Changes in the top peripheral T cell clonotypes picked up by TCRB sequencing did not appear to be linked to pseudoprogression. It was noted by the authors that analyses of patient blood samples could not be reproduced owing to sample limitations.

Sequencing used peripheral blood mononuclear cells (PBMCs), obtained from a glioma patient whose treatment included an IDH1 peptide vaccine. This clonotype was obtained from a man aged 35 to 55 with glioma. Some clones in this sample may be carry-over from other donors' samples. The rearrangement joined TRBV6-4 to TRBJ2-1, with 8 central nucleotides matching TRBD2. CDR3 sequence: CASSPSAGGGDNEQFF. The DNA reads as follows: TGTGCCAGCAGTCCCAGTGCGGGGGGCGGGGACAATGAGCAGTTCTTC.